These 8 T cell receptor beta chains were sequenced from one sample in a study of technical replicates of blood from a handful of donors. Repertoires were generated with immunoSEQ multiplex PCR, while TCRdb's copy carries only in-frame clones and drops some. The table shows 75,000 to 95,000 clones, with 75% to 95% occurring only once. Sequences were obtained from T cells isolated from PBMCs. Every receptor here comes from a human donor in good health.

The rearrangement links TRBV27 to TRBJ2-5, with unresolved D. This CDR3 region has 13 residues. CDR1 MNHEY and CDR2 SMNVEV come from the germline V gene (reference sequence). Trimming stripped 3 bases from V and 5 bases from J, with 10 bases between. The CDR3 loop reads CASSLWVGETQYF. The CDR3 DNA sequence: TGTGCCAGCAGTTTGTGGGTCGGGGAGACCCAGTACTTC.

This chain joins TRBV2 and TRBJ1-4; D gene uncertain. The length of the CDR3 is 13 residues. V shed 7 bases and J shed 8 bases, with 14 bases lying between them. The V gene's germline CDR1 is SNHLY and CDR2 FYNNEI. The CDR3 reads CASTADGGEKLFF. For the CDR3, the DNA is TGTGCCAGCACGGCAGATGGAGGAGAAAAACTGTTTTTT.

The chain employs TRBV27 and TRBJ2-7; no firm D call. V was cut by 1 base and J by 1 base, with 14 bases left in between. There are 16 residues in the CDR3. Germline-derived CDR1 and CDR2 are MNHEY and SMNVEV (reference sequence). CDR3 bases: TGTGCCAGCAGTTTATTATCGTATGGAGCGTCCTACGAGCAGTACTTC. Its protein is CASSLLSYGASYEQYF.

This rearrangement joins TRBV5-4 to TRBJ2-3, with D possibly being TRBD2 (6 bases). This CDR3 region has 15 residues. Per germline, CDR1 SGHNT and CDR2 YYREEE (reference sequence). Trimming took off 0 bases at V and 3 bases at J, with 11 bases between the two ends. CDR3 residues: CASSLVQEGTDTQYF. The CDR3 DNA reads as TGTGCCAGCAGCTTGGTCCAGGAGGGTACAGATACGCAGTATTTT.

The CDR3 sequence is CASSGSDSNTGELFF. DNA for the CDR3: TGTGCCAGCAGCGGATCAGACAGCAACACCGGGGAGCTGTTTTTT. V and J are TRBV9 and TRBJ2-2; D may be TRBD1 (5 bases). The CDR3 extends over 15 amino acids. In germline, CDR1 is SGDLS, CDR2 YYNGEE. Trimming took off 3 bases at V and 2 bases at J, with 11 bases between the two ends.

The chain combines TRBV6-5 with TRBJ2-2; D gene ambiguous. The CDR3 sequence is 15 residues long. Germline assignment: CDR1 MNHEY and CDR2 SVGAGI. Trimming left V 0 bases short and J 3 bases short, with 8 bases between. Written as DNA, the CDR3 is TGTGCCAGCAGTTACTCGAAACAGCACACCGGGGAGCTGTTTTTT. Translating gives CASSYSKQHTGELFF.

The chain couples TRBV19 to TRBJ2-7; TRBD2 aligns across 8 bases. The CDR3 runs to 13 residues. The J segment lost 5 bases and the V segment lost 3 bases, leaving 3 bases of the junction unmatched. Germline assignment: CDR1 LNHDA and CDR2 SQIVND (reference sequence). For the CDR3, the DNA is TGTGCCAGTAGTATTTCACTAGCGGACGAGCAGTACTTC. Translating it yields CASSISLADEQYF.

The CDR3 region has the DNA TGCGCCAGCAGTGAACGTGGCGGGGAGACCCAGTACTTC. Translating gives CASSERGGETQYF. V gene TRBV10-1 combines with J gene TRBJ2-5; D might be TRBD2 (5 bases). The length of the CDR3 is 13 residues. Germline assignment: CDR1 WNHNN and CDR2 SYGVQD (reference sequence). V dropped 3 bases and J dropped 5 bases, with 10 bases sitting between them.